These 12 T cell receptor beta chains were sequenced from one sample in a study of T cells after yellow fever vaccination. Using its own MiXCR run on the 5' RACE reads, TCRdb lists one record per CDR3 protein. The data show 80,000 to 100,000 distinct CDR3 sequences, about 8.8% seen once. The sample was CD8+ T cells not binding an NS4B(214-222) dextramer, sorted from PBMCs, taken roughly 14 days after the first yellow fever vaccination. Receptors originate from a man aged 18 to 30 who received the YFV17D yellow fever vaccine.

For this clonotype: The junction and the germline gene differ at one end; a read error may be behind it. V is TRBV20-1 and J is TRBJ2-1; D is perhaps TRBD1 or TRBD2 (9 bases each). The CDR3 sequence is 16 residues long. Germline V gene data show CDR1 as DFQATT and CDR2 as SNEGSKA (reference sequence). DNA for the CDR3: TGCTGTGCCCCGGACAGGGGACTAGCTTGGCACAATGAGCAGTTCTTC. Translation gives CCAPDRGLAWHNEQFF.

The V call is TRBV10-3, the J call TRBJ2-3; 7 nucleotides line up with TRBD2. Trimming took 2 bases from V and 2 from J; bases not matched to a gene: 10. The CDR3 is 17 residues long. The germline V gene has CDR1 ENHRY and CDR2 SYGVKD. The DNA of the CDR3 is TGTGCCATCAGTGAGGCCTTAGCGGGTCGTAACACAGATACGCAGTATTTT. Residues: CAISEALAGRNTDTQYF.

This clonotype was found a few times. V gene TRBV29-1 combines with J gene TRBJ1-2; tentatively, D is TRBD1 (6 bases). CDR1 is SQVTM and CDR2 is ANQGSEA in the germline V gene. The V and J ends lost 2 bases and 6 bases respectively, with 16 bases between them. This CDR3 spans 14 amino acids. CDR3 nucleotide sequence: TGCAGCGTTGAATTTGGAGGGGGGGAGGATGGCTACACCTTC. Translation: CSVEFGGGEDGYTF. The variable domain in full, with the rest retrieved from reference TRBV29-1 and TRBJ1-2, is SAVISQKPSRDICQRGTSLTIQCQVDSQVTMMFWYRQQPGQSLTLIATANQGSEATYESGFVIDKFPISRPNLTFSTLTVSNMSPEDSSIYLCSVEFGGGEDGYTFGSGTRLTVV.

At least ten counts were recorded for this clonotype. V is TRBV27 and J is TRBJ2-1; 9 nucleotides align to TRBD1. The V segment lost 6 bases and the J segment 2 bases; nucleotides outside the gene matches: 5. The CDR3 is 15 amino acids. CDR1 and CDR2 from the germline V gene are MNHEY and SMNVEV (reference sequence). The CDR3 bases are TGTGCCAGCAGCCAAACAGGGGGCCCCTACAATGAGCAGTTCTTC. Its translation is CASSQTGGPYNEQFF.

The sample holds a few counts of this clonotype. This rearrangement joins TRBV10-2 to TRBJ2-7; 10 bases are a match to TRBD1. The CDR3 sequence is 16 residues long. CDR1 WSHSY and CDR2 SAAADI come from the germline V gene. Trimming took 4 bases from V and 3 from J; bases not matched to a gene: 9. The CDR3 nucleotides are TGCGCCAGCAGTGCCCTCATGGGGACAGGGGTCTACGAGCAGTACTTC. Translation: CASSALMGTGVYEQYF.

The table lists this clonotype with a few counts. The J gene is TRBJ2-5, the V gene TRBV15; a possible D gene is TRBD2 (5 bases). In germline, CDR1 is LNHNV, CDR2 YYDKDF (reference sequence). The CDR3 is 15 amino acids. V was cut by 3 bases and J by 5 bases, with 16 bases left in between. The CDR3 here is CATSRTTPGGETQYF. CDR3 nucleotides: TGTGCCACCAGCAGGACGACCCCCGGCGGGGAGACCCAGTACTTC.

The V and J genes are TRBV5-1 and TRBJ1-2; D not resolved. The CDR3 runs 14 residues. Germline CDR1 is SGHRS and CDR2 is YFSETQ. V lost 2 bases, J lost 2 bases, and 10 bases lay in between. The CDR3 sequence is CASSFFGGNYGYTF. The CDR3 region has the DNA TGCGCCAGCAGCTTCTTTGGTGGAAACTATGGCTACACCTTC.

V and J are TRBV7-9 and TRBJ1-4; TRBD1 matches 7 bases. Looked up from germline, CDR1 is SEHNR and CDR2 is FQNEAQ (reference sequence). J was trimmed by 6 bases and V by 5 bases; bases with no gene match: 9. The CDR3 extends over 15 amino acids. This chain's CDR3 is CASSTRQGLDEKLFF. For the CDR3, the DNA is TGTGCCAGCAGCACTCGACAGGGCCTGGATGAAAAACTGTTTTTT.

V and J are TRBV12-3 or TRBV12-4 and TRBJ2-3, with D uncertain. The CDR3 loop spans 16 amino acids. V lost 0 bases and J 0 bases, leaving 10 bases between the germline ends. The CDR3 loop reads CASSLAVGSSTDTQYF. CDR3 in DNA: TGTGCCAGCAGTTTAGCTGTCGGATCTAGCACAGATACGCAGTATTTT.

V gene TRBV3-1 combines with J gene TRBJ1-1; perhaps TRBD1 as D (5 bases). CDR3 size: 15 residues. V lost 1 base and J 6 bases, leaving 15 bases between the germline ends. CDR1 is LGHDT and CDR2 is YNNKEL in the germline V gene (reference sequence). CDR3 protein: CASSQVGRGFPEAFF. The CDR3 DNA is TGTGCCAGCAGCCAAGTGGGACGGGGGTTTCCTGAAGCTTTCTTT.

For the CDR3, the DNA is TGTGCCAGCAGCTCCGGGACCACCATCTACAATGAGCAGTTCTTC. Its protein is CASSSGTTIYNEQFF. The chain carries TRBV5-6 and TRBJ2-1; D tentatively fits TRBD1 or TRBD2 (5 bases each). Germline CDR1 is SGHDT and CDR2 is YYEEEE. V was shortened by 3 bases and J by 3 bases, with 13 bases between the two germline ends. CDR3 length: 15 residues.

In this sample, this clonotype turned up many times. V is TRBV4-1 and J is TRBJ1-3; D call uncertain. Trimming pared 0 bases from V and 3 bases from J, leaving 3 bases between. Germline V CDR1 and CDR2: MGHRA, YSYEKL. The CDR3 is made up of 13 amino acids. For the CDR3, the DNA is TGCGCCAGCAGCCAAGAGGTTGGAAACACCATATATTTT. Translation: CASSQEVGNTIYF.